The sample holds many counts of the clone carrying this TCR beta chain. Its antigen is unidentified. Researchers used two-round multiplex PCR to amplify TCR beta CDR3 starting from genomic DNA. First-round PCR used primers specific to each TRBV and TRBJ gene. During the second PCR round, universal primers were used. MiXCR, applied by TCRdb to the multiplex PCR reads, yields one record per CDR3 protein. The sample lists approximately 41,000 distinct CDR3 sequences, approximately 24% occurring once. This record comes from a study of prognosis after radiotherapy for stage I lung cancer. Study-level findings and limits: Patients without metastases reportedly showed TRBV and TRBJ gene usage unlike that of patients with metastases.

Specimen: PBMCs, collected before or after stereotactic body radiation therapy (not recorded which). The clonotype comes from a donor aged 50 or older with non-small cell lung cancer.

CDR3 sequence (DNA): TGTGCCAGCAGCTTGGCGGGGGGCCATGGCAATGAGCAGTTCTTC. Protein sequence: CASSLAGGHGNEQFF. V gene TRBV5-5 combines with J gene TRBJ2-1; possibly TRBD2 for D (7 bases). The V and J ends lost 0 bases and 6 bases respectively, with 13 bases between them. CDR1 is SGHKS, CDR2 YYEKEE, per germline (reference sequence). The CDR3 totals 15 residues.